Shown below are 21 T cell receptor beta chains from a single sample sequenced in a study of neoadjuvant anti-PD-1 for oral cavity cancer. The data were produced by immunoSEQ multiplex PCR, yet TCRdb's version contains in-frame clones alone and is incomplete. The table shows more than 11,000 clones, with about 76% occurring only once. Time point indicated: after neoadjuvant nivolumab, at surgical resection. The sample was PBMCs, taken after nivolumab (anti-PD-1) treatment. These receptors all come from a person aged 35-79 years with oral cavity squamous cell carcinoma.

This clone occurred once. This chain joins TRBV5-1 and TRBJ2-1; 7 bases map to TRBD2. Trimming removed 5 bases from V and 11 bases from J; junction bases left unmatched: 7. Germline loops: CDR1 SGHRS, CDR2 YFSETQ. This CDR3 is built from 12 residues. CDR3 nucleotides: TGCGCCAGCAGGAGCGGGGCGGGACAGCAGTTCTTC. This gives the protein CASRSGAGQQFF. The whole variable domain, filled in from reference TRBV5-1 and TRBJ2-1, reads KAGVTQTPRYLIKTRGQQVTLSCSPISGHRSVSWYQQTPGQGLQFLFEYFSETQRNKGNFPGRFSGRQFSNSRSEMNVSTLELGDSALYLCASRSGAGQQFFGPGTRLTVL.

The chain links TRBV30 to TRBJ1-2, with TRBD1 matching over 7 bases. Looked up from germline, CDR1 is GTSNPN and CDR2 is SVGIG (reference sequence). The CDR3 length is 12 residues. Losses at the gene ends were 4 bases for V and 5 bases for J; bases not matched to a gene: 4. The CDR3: CAWNRGVYGYTF. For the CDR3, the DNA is TGTGCCTGGAACAGGGGAGTATATGGCTACACCTTC.

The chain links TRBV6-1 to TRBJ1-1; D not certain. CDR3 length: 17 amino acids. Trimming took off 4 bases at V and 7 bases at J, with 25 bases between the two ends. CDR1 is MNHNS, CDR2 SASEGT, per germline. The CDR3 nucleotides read TGTGCCAGCAGTGCACCGAAAATGGGGATTATCCTCCGTGAAGCTTTCTTT. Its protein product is CASSAPKMGIILREAFF.

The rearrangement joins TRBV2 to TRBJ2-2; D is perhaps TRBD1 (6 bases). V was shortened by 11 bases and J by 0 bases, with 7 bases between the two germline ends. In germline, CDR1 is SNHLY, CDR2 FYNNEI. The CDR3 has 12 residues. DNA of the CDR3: TGTGCCGAGGGGGCGAACACCGGGGAGCTGTTTTTT. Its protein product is CAEGANTGELFF.

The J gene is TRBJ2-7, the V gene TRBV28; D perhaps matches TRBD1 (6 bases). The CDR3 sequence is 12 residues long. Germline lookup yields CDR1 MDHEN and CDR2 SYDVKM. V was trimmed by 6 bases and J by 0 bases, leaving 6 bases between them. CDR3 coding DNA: TGTGCCAGCAGAGGGGGCTCCTACGAGCAGTACTTC. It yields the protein CASRGGSYEQYF.

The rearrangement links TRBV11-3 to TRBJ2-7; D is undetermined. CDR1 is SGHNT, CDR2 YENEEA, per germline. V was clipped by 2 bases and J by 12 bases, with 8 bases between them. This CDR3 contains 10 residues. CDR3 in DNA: TGTGCCAGCAGCTTATCAGCAAGGTACTTC. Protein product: CASSLSARYF.

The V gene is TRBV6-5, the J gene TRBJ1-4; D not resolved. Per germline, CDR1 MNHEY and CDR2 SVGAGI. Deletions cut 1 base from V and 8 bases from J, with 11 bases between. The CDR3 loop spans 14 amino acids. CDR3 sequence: CASSYFGVGEKLFF. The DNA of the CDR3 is TGTGCCAGCAGTTACTTTGGGGTGGGGGAAAAACTGTTTTTT.

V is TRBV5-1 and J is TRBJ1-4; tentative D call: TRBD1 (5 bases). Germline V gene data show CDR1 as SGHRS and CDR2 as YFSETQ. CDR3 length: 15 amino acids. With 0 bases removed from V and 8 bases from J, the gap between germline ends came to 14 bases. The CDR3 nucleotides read TGCGCCAGCAGCTTGGACACGGGAACAGGAGAAAAACTGTTTTTT. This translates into CASSLDTGTGEKLFF.

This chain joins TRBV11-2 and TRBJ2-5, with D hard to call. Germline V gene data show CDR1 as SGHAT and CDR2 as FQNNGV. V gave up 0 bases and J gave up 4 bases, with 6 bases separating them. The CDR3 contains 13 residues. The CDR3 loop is CASSLDPPETQYF. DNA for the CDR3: TGTGCCAGCAGCTTAGATCCCCCAGAGACCCAGTACTTC.

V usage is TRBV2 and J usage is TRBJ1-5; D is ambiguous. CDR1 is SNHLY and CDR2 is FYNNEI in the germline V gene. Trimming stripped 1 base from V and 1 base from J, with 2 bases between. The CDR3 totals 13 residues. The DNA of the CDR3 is TGTGCCAGCAGTGAAGAAAGCAATCAGCCCCAGCATTTT. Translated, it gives CASSEESNQPQHF.

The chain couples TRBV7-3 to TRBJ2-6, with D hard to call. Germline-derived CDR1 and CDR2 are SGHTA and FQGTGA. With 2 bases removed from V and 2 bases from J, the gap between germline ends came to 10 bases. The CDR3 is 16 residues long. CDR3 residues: CASSLPTPTGANVLTF. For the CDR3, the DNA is TGTGCCAGCAGCTTACCCACACCCACTGGGGCCAACGTCCTGACTTTC.

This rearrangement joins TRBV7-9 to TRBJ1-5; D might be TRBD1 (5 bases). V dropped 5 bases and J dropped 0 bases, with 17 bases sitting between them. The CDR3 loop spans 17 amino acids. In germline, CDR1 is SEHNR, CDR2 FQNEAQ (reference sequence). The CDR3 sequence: CASSGGTDLYSNQPQHF. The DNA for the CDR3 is TGTGCCAGCAGCGGGGGGACTGATTTATATAGCAATCAGCCCCAGCATTTT.

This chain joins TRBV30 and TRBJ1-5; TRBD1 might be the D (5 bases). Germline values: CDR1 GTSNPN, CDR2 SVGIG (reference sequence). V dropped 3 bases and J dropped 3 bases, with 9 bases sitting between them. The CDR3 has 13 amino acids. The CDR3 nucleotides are TGTGCCTGGAGCCGGGGCCTCAATCAGCCCCAGCATTTT. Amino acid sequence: CAWSRGLNQPQHF.

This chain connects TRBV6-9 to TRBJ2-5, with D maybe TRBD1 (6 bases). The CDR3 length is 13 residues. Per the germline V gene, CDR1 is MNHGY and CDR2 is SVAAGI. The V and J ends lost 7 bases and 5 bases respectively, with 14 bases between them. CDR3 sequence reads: CASKYREWETQYF. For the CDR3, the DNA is TGTGCCAGCAAGTACAGGGAATGGGAGACCCAGTACTTC.

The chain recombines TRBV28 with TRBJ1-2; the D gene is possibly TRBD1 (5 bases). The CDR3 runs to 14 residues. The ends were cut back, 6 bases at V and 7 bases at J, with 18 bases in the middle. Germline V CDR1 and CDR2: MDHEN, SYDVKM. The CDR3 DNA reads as TGTGCCAGCAGGCAAACCGGGACTAATCCTGGCTACACCTTC. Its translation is CASRQTGTNPGYTF.

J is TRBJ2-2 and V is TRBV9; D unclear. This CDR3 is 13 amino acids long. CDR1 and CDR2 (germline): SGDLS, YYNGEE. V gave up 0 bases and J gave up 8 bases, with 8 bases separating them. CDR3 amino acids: CASSVGPEGELFF. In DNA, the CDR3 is TGTGCCAGCAGCGTAGGGCCTGAGGGGGAGCTGTTTTTT.

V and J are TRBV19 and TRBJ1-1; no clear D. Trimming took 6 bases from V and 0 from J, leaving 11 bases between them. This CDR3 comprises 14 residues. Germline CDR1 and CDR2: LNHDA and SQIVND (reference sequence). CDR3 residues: CASSPDGLNTEAFF. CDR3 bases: TGTGCCAGTAGCCCAGACGGGCTGAACACTGAAGCTTTCTTT.

The CDR3 protein is CASSAGPNEKLFF. CDR3 coding DNA: TGTGCCAGCAGCGCAGGGCCCAATGAAAAACTGTTTTTT. This chain uses TRBV9 with TRBJ1-4; D perhaps matches TRBD1 (5 bases). Germline-derived CDR1 and CDR2 are SGDLS and YYNGEE. Trimming removed 3 bases at V and 5 bases at J, with 8 bases between. The CDR3 loop spans 13 amino acids.

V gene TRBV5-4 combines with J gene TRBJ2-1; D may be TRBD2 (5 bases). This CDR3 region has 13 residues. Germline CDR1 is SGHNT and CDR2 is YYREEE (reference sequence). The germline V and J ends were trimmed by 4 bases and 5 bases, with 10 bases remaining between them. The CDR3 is CASSERGNNEQFF. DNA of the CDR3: TGTGCCAGCAGCGAGAGAGGGAACAATGAGCAGTTCTTC. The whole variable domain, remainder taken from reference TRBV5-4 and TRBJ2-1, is ETGVTQSPTHLIKTRGQQVTLRCSSQSGHNTVSWYQQALGQGPQFIFQYYREEENGRGNFPPRFSGLQFPNYSSELNVNALELDDSALYLCASSERGNNEQFFGPGTRLTVL.

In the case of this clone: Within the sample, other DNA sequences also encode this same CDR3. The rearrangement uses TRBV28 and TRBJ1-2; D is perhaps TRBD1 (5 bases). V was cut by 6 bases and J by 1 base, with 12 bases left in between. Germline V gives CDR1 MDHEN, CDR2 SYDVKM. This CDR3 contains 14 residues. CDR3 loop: CASRAGGSNYGYTF. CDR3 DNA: TGTGCCAGCAGGGCCGGGGGAAGTAACTATGGCTACACCTTC.

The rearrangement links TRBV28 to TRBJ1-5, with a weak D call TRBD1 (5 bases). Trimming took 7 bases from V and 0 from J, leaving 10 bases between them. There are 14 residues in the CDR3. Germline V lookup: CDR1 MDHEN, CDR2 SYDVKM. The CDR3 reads CASTGTDSNQPQHF. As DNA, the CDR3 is TGTGCCAGCACCGGGACGGATAGCAATCAGCCCCAGCATTTT.